The 17 T cell receptor beta chains below were found in one sample sequenced in a study of blood T cell repertoires in COVID-19. Data came from immunoSEQ multiplex PCR; TCRdb stores just in-frame clones and leaves some out. The sample gives 55,000 to 75,000 clones, about 81% of which show up once; 15% to 19% is in the top ten. Specimen: peripheral blood. The receptors were sampled from a man aged 80 or over with acute or convalescent COVID-19.

The gene calls are TRBV6-2 or TRBV6-3 and TRBJ2-2; 11 bases are shared with TRBD2. CDR3 length: 17 residues. The germline V gene encodes CDR1 MNHEY and CDR2 SVGEGT. The V and J ends lost 5 bases and 6 bases, in that order; junction bases with no gene match: 11. The CDR3 here is CASSAPKTSGDAGELFF. CDR3 sequence (DNA): TGTGCCAGCAGTGCACCGAAGACTAGCGGGGATGCCGGGGAGCTGTTTTTT.

The chain uses TRBV6-6 and TRBJ2-3; D remains unclear. The CDR3 totals 13 residues. The V and J ends lost 8 bases and 3 bases respectively, with 12 bases between them. CDR1 and CDR2 from the germline V gene are MNHNY and SVGAGI (reference sequence). CDR3: CASGLVETDTQYF. The CDR3, as DNA: TGTGCCAGCGGTCTAGTAGAGACAGATACGCAGTATTTT.

V and J are TRBV7-2 and TRBJ1-1, with D perhaps matching TRBD1 (6 bases). V lost 5 bases to trimming and J lost 3 bases, with 10 bases between them. The CDR3 sequence is 13 residues long. CDR1 and CDR2 (germline): SGHTA, FQGNSA. Written as DNA, the CDR3 is TGTGCCAGCAGCGCAGGGGTGTACACTGAAGCTTTCTTT. Protein: CASSAGVYTEAFF.

The chain combines TRBV29-1 with TRBJ1-1; D may be TRBD1 (5 bases). The V and J ends lost 3 bases and 2 bases respectively, with 10 bases between them. The length of the CDR3 is 13 residues. Germline CDR1 is SQVTM and CDR2 is ANQGSEA. CDR3 in DNA: TGCAGCGTTGAGATGACAGCCAACACTGAAGCTTTCTTT. Its translation: CSVEMTANTEAFF. Drawing the rest from reference TRBV29-1 and TRBJ1-1, the complete variable domain is SAVISQKPSRDICQRGTSLTIQCQVDSQVTMMFWYRQQPGQSLTLIATANQGSEATYESGFVIDKFPISRPNLTFSTLTVSNMSPEDSSIYLCSVEMTANTEAFFGQGTRLTVV.

The V and J genes are TRBV7-8 and TRBJ1-3, with no clear D. The CDR3 covers 16 residues. Germline CDR1 and CDR2: SGHVS and FQNEAQ. V lost 1 base and J 0 bases, leaving 10 bases between the germline ends. For the CDR3, the DNA is TGTGCCAGCAGCTTAGGTCCGAGACACTCTGGAAACACCATATATTTT. As protein: CASSLGPRHSGNTIYF.

V usage is TRBV11-2 and J usage is TRBJ2-3, with D possibly matching TRBD1 (7 bases). The CDR3 is made up of 15 amino acids. Trimming left V 7 bases short and J 2 bases short, with 16 bases between. Germline V gene sequence: CDR1 SGHAT, CDR2 FQNNGV. This CDR3 reads CASKGAGGTTDTQYF. CDR3 bases: TGTGCCAGCAAGGGGGCTGGGGGGACCACAGATACGCAGTATTTT.

The chain has TRBV11-3 and TRBJ2-2, with a tentative D call TRBD1 (6 bases). Trimming cost V 3 bases and J 1 base, with 12 bases left between them. Germline V gene sequence: CDR1 SGHNT, CDR2 YENEEA. The CDR3 has 16 residues. As DNA, the CDR3 is TGTGCCAGCAGCTTTTCTTGGGGGCAGAACACCGGGGAGCTGTTTTTT. This gives the protein CASSFSWGQNTGELFF.

This chain connects TRBV5-4 to TRBJ1-4; TRBD1 agrees at 8 bases. V lost 3 bases to trimming and J lost 7 bases; unmatched junction nucleotides: 5. The CDR3 loop spans 14 amino acids. Germline CDR1 is SGHNT and CDR2 is YYREEE (reference sequence). The CDR3 bases are TGTGCCAGCAGCTCCTTACAGGGGGGTGAAAAACTGTTTTTT. Amino acids: CASSSLQGGEKLFF.

This chain connects TRBV6-5 to TRBJ1-2; 10 bases map to TRBD1. There are 14 residues in the CDR3. V was pared by 6 bases and J by 4 bases, with 5 bases of the junction left unmatched. The germline CDR1 and CDR2 sequences are MNHEY and SVGAGI. Written as DNA, the CDR3 is TGTGCCAGCAGCCGACAGGGGGCCGGCTATGGCTACACCTTC. Amino acid sequence: CASSRQGAGYGYTF.

The chain joins TRBV18 to TRBJ1-1; TRBD1 agrees at 7 bases. This CDR3 contains 14 residues. J gave up 3 bases and V 3 bases, and 4 bases lay outside the gene matches. Germline assignment: CDR1 KGHSH and CDR2 LQKENI. The CDR3 is CASSPQGTDTEAFF. The CDR3 DNA follows: TGTGCCAGCTCACCCCAGGGGACAGACACTGAAGCTTTCTTT.

This clone was found a few times. This chain connects TRBV5-5 to TRBJ2-2, with D perhaps matching TRBD1 (6 bases). There are 14 residues in the CDR3. V lost 2 bases and J 4 bases, leaving 9 bases between the germline ends. Germline CDR1 reads SGHKS; CDR2 reads YYEKEE (reference sequence). The CDR3 DNA follows: TGTGCCAGCAGCTTTACAGGGTTCACCGGGGAGCTGTTTTTT. Translated: CASSFTGFTGELFF.

V usage is TRBV30 and J usage is TRBJ2-5; D is possibly TRBD1 (5 bases). Trimming pared 3 bases from V and 5 bases from J, leaving 13 bases between. Germline assignment: CDR1 GTSNPN and CDR2 SVGIG (reference sequence). CDR3 size: 13 residues. The CDR3 spells CAWRRQPAETQYF. The CDR3 bases are TGTGCCTGGAGAAGACAGCCTGCTGAGACCCAGTACTTC. Complete variable domain (other parts from reference TRBV30 and TRBJ2-5): SQTIHQWPATLVQPVGSPLSLECTVEGTSNPNLYWYRQAAGRGLQLLFYSVGIGQISSEVPQNLSASRPQDRQFILSSKKLLLSDSGFYLCAWRRQPAETQYFGPGTRLLVL.

The chain uses TRBV13 and TRBJ2-7; TRBD2 aligns across 9 bases. The germline gives CDR1 PRHDT, CDR2 FYEKMQ (reference sequence). The CDR3 is made up of 15 amino acids. V trimming: 0 bases; J trimming: 5 bases; junction bases outside the gene matches: 5. The CDR3 is CASSLGSGSADEQYF. CDR3 DNA: TGTGCCAGCAGCTTAGGTAGCGGGAGTGCCGACGAGCAGTACTTC.

The chain carries TRBV6-5 and TRBJ2-2, with TRBD1 identical over 8 bases. The CDR3 contains 15 residues. Germline V gene data show CDR1 as MNHEY and CDR2 as SVGAGI. Trimming removed 2 bases from V and 3 bases from J; junction bases left unmatched: 2. The CDR3, as DNA: TGTGCCAGCAGTTACGCGACAGGGGACACCGGGGAGCTGTTTTTT. Protein: CASSYATGDTGELFF.

This clone has a single count. V usage is TRBV13 and J usage is TRBJ1-1; weak D call: TRBD1 (5 bases). The V end lost 4 bases, the J end lost 5 bases, and 11 bases lay between the germline ends. Germline values: CDR1 PRHDT, CDR2 FYEKMQ (reference sequence). CDR3 length: 13 amino acids. The CDR3 protein is CASSSQRGTEAFF. Written as DNA, the CDR3 is TGTGCCAGCAGCTCTCAGCGGGGGACTGAAGCTTTCTTT.

V usage is TRBV7-2 and J usage is TRBJ1-1, with TRBD1 matching over 7 bases. V dropped 5 bases and J dropped 0; count of bases not matched to a gene: 6. This CDR3 region has 15 residues. CDR1 and CDR2 (germline): SGHTA, FQGNSA. DNA of the CDR3: TGTGCCAGCAGCCCGCGGACAGGTCTGAACACTGAAGCTTTCTTT. This codes for CASSPRTGLNTEAFF.

Comments on this clone: The junction departs from germline at one end; a sequencing error may be responsible. The chain combines TRBV5-6 with TRBJ2-1, with D perhaps TRBD1 (6 bases). The CDR3 is made up of 14 amino acids. Germline assignment: CDR1 SGHDT and CDR2 YYEEEE. The CDR3 region has the DNA TGTGCCAGCAGTTTGGACAGATTCTACGGTGAGCAGTTCTTC. This codes for CASSLDRFYGEQFF.